This TCR beta chain was recovered during a study of T-cell memory formation after mild COVID-19. This clonotype occurred many times. Its antigen is unknown. Study-wide results and caveats: Contracting clones from day 15 to 85 had balanced CD4/CD8; later expanders favoured CD4+.

TCRdb processed the 5' RACE reads anew with MiXCR; each CDR3 protein has one entry. The sample includes around 390,000 distinct CDR3 sequences, about 16% of them seen just once. Sequences were obtained from PBMCs or a T cell subset sorted from them (not recorded which). This TCR was recovered from a man between 18 and 35 years old who had mild COVID-19 (a few samples of this study predate the infection). Cell type and time point are not known.

The CDR3 DNA sequence: TGTGCCAGCTCACCACCCCGGGGGGTGAATGAGCAGTTCTTC. It translates to CASSPPRGVNEQFF. The rearrangement joins TRBV18 to TRBJ2-1; 7 bases agree with TRBD2. The germline V gene encodes CDR1 KGHSH and CDR2 LQKENI. Trimming cost V 0 bases and J 7 bases; bases outside gene matches: 3. The length of the CDR3 is 14 residues.